In its sample, the clone carrying this TCR beta chain was seen once. The antigen is unknown. This sample stems from a study of cytomegalovirus exposure and HLA in healthy donors. Use of 60 Vbeta and 13 Jbeta primers characterized the PCR. The data were produced by immunoSEQ multiplex PCR, yet TCRdb's version contains in-frame clones alone and is incomplete. The sample shows more than 85,000 clones, roughly 83% of them seen only once. Donors consisted of healthy bone marrow donors. General study points: Usually a TCR sequence was rare, but some public TCRs were found in many donors.

The receptor was isolated from a man aged 35 to 55 in good health and CMV-seronegative. The material sequenced was PBMCs.

The CDR3 coding sequence is TGTGCCAGCAGCTTACTGGGAGGGGGGGGTTTCTTT. Protein product: CASSLLGGGGFF. The chain uses TRBV7-2 and TRBJ1-1; perhaps TRBD1 as D (6 bases). V was trimmed by 2 bases and J by 13 bases, leaving 14 bases between them. The CDR3 has 12 amino acids. CDR1 and CDR2 (germline): SGHTA, FQGNSA.